These T cell receptor beta chains were read from a single sample in a study of T-cell reconstitution after alpha-beta-depleted transplantation in children. Using its own MiXCR run on the PCR reads, TCRdb lists one record per CDR3 protein. The sample shows around 800,000 distinct CDR3 sequences, 16% of them seen only once. The specimen was PBMCs, mostly from graft donor cells, collected 360 days after TCRalphabeta/CD19-depleted stem cell transplant. These receptors were taken from a male patient younger than 18 who had a stem cell transplant for acute lymphoblastic leukemia, so the T cells may come from the graft donor. The CDR3 runs from the conserved cysteine through the conserved F or W. Fields, in order: V gene, clone size, D gene, J gene, CDR3 protein, CDR3 DNA. A D gene is named only where the DNA matches it firmly. Some rows have no size entry. The others give once, few or many, or a class for an expanded clone.

>TRBV7-3|-|-|TRBJ2-1
CASSVTGSPYNEQFF
TGTGCCAGCAGCGTCACCGGGAGCCCCTACAATGAGCAGTTCTTC
>TRBV7-9|-|-|TRBJ2-7
CASSLAGQGMYEQYF
TGTGCCAGCAGCTTAGCGGGGCAGGGAATGTACGAGCAGTACTTC
>TRBV5-1|many|TRBD2|TRBJ2-1
CASSLDAGEFREQFF
TGCGCCAGCAGCTTGGATGCGGGAGAATTTCGTGAGCAGTTCTTC
>TRBV10-2|-|TRBD1|TRBJ1-1
CASSDRGQGMYTEAFF
TGCGCCAGCAGTGACCGGGGACAGGGAATGTACACTGAAGCTTTCTTT
>TRBV5-1|-|-|TRBJ2-7
CASSLVPLAYEQYF
TGCGCCAGCAGCCTCGTCCCCCTGGCCTACGAGCAGTACTTC
>TRBV7-9|few|-|TRBJ2-7
CASRSAPGEQYF
TGTGCCAGCAGAAGCGCCCCGGGGGAGCAGTACTTC
>TRBV19|few|-|TRBJ1-1
CASTPEGWVPAFF
TGTGCCAGTACCCCTGAGGGTTGGGTCCCGGCTTTCTTT
>TRBV5-1|few|-|TRBJ2-1
CASSLSQGSGNEQFF
TGCGCCAGCAGCTTGTCTCAGGGATCGGGAAATGAGCAGTTCTTC
>TRBV7-9|-|-|TRBJ2-2
CASSPGRINTGELFF
TGTGCCAGCAGCCCTGGGCGTATTAACACCGGGGAGCTGTTTTTT
>TRBV13|-|-|TRBJ1-2
CASSFHLGTTYGYTF
TGTGCCAGCAGCTTTCACTTGGGGACGACCTATGGCTACACCTTC
>TRBV5-5|-|-|TRBJ2-5
CASSLDPLETQYF
TGTGCCAGCAGCTTGGATCCCCTGGAGACCCAGTACTTC
>TRBV27|few|-|TRBJ2-6
CASSPLAYSGANVLTF
TGTGCCAGCAGTCCCCTAGCGTACTCTGGGGCCAACGTCCTGACTTTC
>TRBV28|many|-|TRBJ2-3
CASSSPSSGAYTDTQYF
TGTGCCAGCAGCAGCCCGAGTTCAGGGGCCTACACAGATACGCAGTATTTT
>TRBV20-1|few|-|TRBJ2-1
CSARTNLGNEQFF
TGCAGTGCTAGAACTAACCTAGGGAATGAGCAGTTCTTC
>TRBV18|-|TRBD2|TRBJ2-1
CASSPGLAVFNEQFF
TGTGCCAGCTCACCAGGACTAGCGGTTTTCAATGAGCAGTTCTTC
>TRBV10-1|few|TRBD1|TRBJ2-5
CASSEGDRGQETQYF
TGCGCCAGCAGTGAAGGGGACAGAGGGCAAGAGACCCAGTACTTC
>TRBV29-1|-|TRBD1|TRBJ1-2
CSVLETGTQGYTF
TGCAGCGTTTTGGAGACAGGGACCCAAGGCTACACCTTC
>TRBV9|-|-|TRBJ1-5
CASRGGQPQHF
TGTGCCAGCAGGGGGGGTCAGCCCCAGCATTTT
>TRBV12-3/TRBV12-4|-|-|TRBJ2-5
CASSFARAKTTQYF
TGTGCCAGCAGTTTCGCCAGGGCCAAGACAACCCAGTACTTC
>TRBV23-1|-|TRBD2|TRBJ2-3
CAKYRDYTDTQYF
TGCGCCAAATACCGGGACTACACAGATACGCAGTATTTT
>TRBV5-6|few|TRBD2|TRBJ2-3
CASSVLGLAGVRDTQYF
TGTGCCAGCAGTGTGCTGGGGCTAGCGGGAGTCAGGGATACGCAGTATTTT
>TRBV5-1|-|-|TRBJ2-6
CASSLGGTRTIDSGANVLTF
TGCGCCAGCAGCTTGGGCGGGACACGAACCATCGACTCTGGGGCCAACGTCCTGACTTTC
>TRBV6-5|-|TRBD2|TRBJ2-7
CASSYSGPVAGGPSEQYF
TGTGCCAGCAGTTACTCGGGTCCGGTAGCGGGAGGGCCTAGCGAGCAGTACTTC
>TRBV20-1|-|TRBD1|TRBJ2-7
CSAPGQGLVEQYF
TGCAGCGCACCGGGACAGGGGTTAGTCGAGCAGTACTTC
>TRBV10-3|-|-|TRBJ1-1
CAIQAGDTEAFF
TGTGCCATCCAAGCAGGGGACACTGAAGCTTTCTTT
>TRBV12-3/TRBV12-4|few|-|TRBJ2-5
CASSLMPPAEEETQYF
TGTGCCAGCAGTTTAATGCCCCCCGCGGAGGAAGAGACCCAGTACTTC
>TRBV4-1|few|-|TRBJ2-5
CASSHTVLETQYF
TGCGCCAGCAGCCACACTGTCCTGGAGACCCAGTACTTC
>TRBV2|-|-|TRBJ2-1
CASSEPPGPAYNEQFF
TGTGCCAGCAGTGAACCACCGGGACCGGCCTACAATGAGCAGTTCTTC
>TRBV7-3|-|-|TRBJ2-3
CASSGRDTDTQYF
TGTGCCAGCTCGGGTAGAGACACAGATACGCAGTATTTT
>TRBV23-1|few|-|TRBJ2-3
CASSHRYWIDPLVDGDTQYF
TGCGCCAGCAGTCATCGGTACTGGATCGACCCACTAGTAGACGGAGATACGCAGTATTTT
>TRBV29-1|few|TRBD2|TRBJ2-3
CSAVQRDGTDTQYF
TGCAGCGCCGTCCAGCGGGATGGTACAGATACGCAGTATTTT
>TRBV27|-|-|TRBJ1-1
CASKLGMNTEAFF
TGTGCCAGCAAGCTGGGCATGAACACTGAAGCTTTCTTT
>TRBV5-1|-|TRBD1|TRBJ1-4
CASSTYPGGAGTNEKLFF
TGCGCCAGCAGCACATACCCAGGGGGCGCAGGAACTAATGAAAAACTGTTTTTT
>TRBV5-1|-|TRBD2|TRBJ2-5
CASSWTSGIEETQYF
TGCGCCAGCAGCTGGACTAGCGGGATTGAGGAGACCCAGTACTTC
>TRBV6-1|few|-|TRBJ2-3
CASSKQGLRADTQYF
TGTGCCAGCAGTAAACAAGGGCTACGGGCAGATACGCAGTATTTT
>TRBV29-1|-|-|TRBJ2-7
CSVAQLGGRTYEQYF
TGCAGCGTTGCCCAGCTCGGTGGAAGGACCTACGAGCAGTACTTT
>TRBV7-9|few|TRBD1|TRBJ1-5
CASSYTDRGSQPQHF
TGTGCCAGCAGTTATACGGACAGGGGGAGTCAGCCCCAGCATTTT
>TRBV5-6|-|-|TRBJ1-4
CASEGRWGEKLFF
TGTGCCAGCGAAGGACGATGGGGTGAAAAACTGTTTTTT
>TRBV20-1|-|TRBD2|TRBJ2-2
CSARKTSGRTGELFF
TGCAGTGCTCGCAAGACTAGCGGGAGGACCGGGGAGCTGTTTTTT
>TRBV7-3|-|-|TRBJ2-7
CASSLIWGKGGYEQYF
TGTGCCAGCAGCTTGATCTGGGGCAAGGGGGGCTACGAGCAGTACTTC
>TRBV19|-|TRBD2|TRBJ2-1
CASSARAGGPPVSYNEQFF
TGTGCCAGTAGTGCGAGAGCGGGAGGGCCGCCCGTCTCCTACAATGAGCAGTTCTTC
>TRBV5-5|-|-|TRBJ2-7
CASSFGGRVEQYF
TGTGCCAGCAGCTTTGGCGGTAGGGTCGAGCAGTACTTC
>TRBV5-1|many|TRBD1|TRBJ2-7
CASSFGTGYEQYF
TGTGCCAGCAGCTTTGGGACAGGCTACGAGCAGTACTTC
>TRBV5-1|-|TRBD1|TRBJ1-2
CASSSATGTGSGYTF
TGCGCCAGCAGCTCAGCTACCGGGACAGGGAGTGGCTACACCTTC
>TRBV4-2|-|-|TRBJ2-1
CASSRFLGQRRTYNEQFF
TGTGCCAGCAGCCGATTCCTCGGGCAGCGGAGGACCTACAATGAGCAGTTCTTC
>TRBV6-1|-|TRBD2|TRBJ2-4
CASIGGGEGIQYF
TGTGCCAGCATCGGGGGGGGAGAGGGCATTCAGTACTTC
>TRBV11-1|few|-|TRBJ2-2
CASSPGTFAGELFF
TGTGCCAGCAGCCCCGGGACCTTTGCCGGGGAGCTGTTTTTT
>TRBV11-1|few|-|TRBJ2-1
CASSSYEAGSSYNEQFF
TGTGCCAGCAGCTCGTATGAGGCGGGTAGCTCCTACAATGAGCAGTTCTTC
>TRBV5-1|few|-|TRBJ2-2
CASSQSPNSLFF
TGCGCCAGCAGCCAATCCCCCAATTCGCTGTTTTTT